A selection of T cell receptor beta chains follows, all from one sample in a study of vaccination and CD4 T cells after COVID-19. MiXCR was run by TCRdb on the PCR reads, yielding one entry per CDR3 protein. Among around 15,000 distinct CDR3 sequences listed, 44% were seen once. No antigen is known for these receptors. The sequenced sample was CD4+ T cells from blood, cultured in vitro, obtained after SARS-CoV-2 vaccination. The receptors here all came from a human donor who had recovered from COVID-19. CDR3s include the opening cysteine and the closing phenylalanine or tryptophan. Fields, in order: J gene, clone size, V gene, D gene, CDR3 DNA, CDR3 protein. The D gene is left open where the match is weak. Clone size appears in some rows only: once, few, many, or a class for an expanded clone.

TRBJ1-1 medium-sized TRBV6-1 . TGTGCCAGCGGTAAGGGAACTGAAGCTTTCTTT CASGKGTEAFF
TRBJ2-7 . TRBV19 . TGTGCCAGTAGTATAGTAGGGCGGGGAACCTACGAGCAGTACTTC CASSIVGRGTYEQYF
TRBJ1-2 medium-sized TRBV20-1 TRBD1 TGCAGTGCTGATAGACAGGGTGATGGCTACACCTTC CSADRQGDGYTF
TRBJ2-2 . TRBV20-1 TRBD2 TGCAGTGCCCAACTAGCGGGGGCCATGCTCACCGGGGAGCTGTTTTTT CSAQLAGAMLTGELFF
TRBJ2-1 . TRBV20-1 TRBD2 TGCAGTGCTAGAGCCGGGACTAGCGGCAATGAGCAGTTCTTC CSARAGTSGNEQFF
TRBJ2-1 few TRBV24-1 . TGTGCCACCAGTGATTTCGAACTAGCATCCGATGAGCAGTTCTTC CATSDFELASDEQFF
TRBJ1-2 . TRBV11-2 . TGTGCCAGCAGCCCACTACCGGGACACGGTGGGGAAAGACTTAACTATGGCTACACCTTC CASSPLPGHGGERLNYGYTF
TRBJ1-2 . TRBV28 . TGTGCCAGCAGTGCAGGAGGAAACTATGGCTACACCTTC CASSAGGNYGYTF
TRBJ2-7 . TRBV7-3 . TGTGCCAGCAGCTTAAATTTGGGGTACGAGCAGTACTTC CASSLNLGYEQYF
TRBJ1-6 few TRBV15 TRBD1 TGTGCCACCAGCTCAGGACAGGGACTTTCACCCCTCCACTTT CATSSGQGLSPLHF
TRBJ2-5 few TRBV18 . TGTGCCAGCTCACCACAATCGGGGGCCCAAGAGACCCAGTACTTC CASSPQSGAQETQYF
TRBJ1-5 few TRBV15 . TGTGCCACCAGCAGAGAGTCAGGTGTCAATCAGCCCCAGCATTTT CATSRESGVNQPQHF
TRBJ1-2 . TRBV7-2 . TGTGCCAGCAGCCAAGAATGGGTGAGCGCCTATGGCTACACCTTC CASSQEWVSAYGYTF
TRBJ1-1 . TRBV19 . TGTGCCAGTAGTATAGACAAGGGGTGGACTGAAGCTTTCTTT CASSIDKGWTEAFF
TRBJ1-5 . TRBV30 TRBD1 TGTGCCTGGAGTGGGGGACAGGGGGGTAATCAGCCCCAGCATTTT CAWSGGQGGNQPQHF
TRBJ2-4 . TRBV4-2 TRBD1 TGTGCCAGCAGCCCTTTGATTGACAGGGGGAACATTCAGTACTTC CASSPLIDRGNIQYF
TRBJ1-5 . TRBV28 . TGTGCCAGCAGTTTGAAAGGGCAGCCCCAGCATTTT CASSLKGQPQHF
TRBJ2-1 . TRBV11-3 . TGTGCCAGCAGCTTAGGCGCAGGGGCTAACAATGAGCAGTTCTTC CASSLGAGANNEQFF
TRBJ1-3 few TRBV6-2/TRBV6-3 . TGTGCCATCCGGATGACAGCCTCTGGAAACACCATATATTTT CAIRMTASGNTIYF